The T cell receptor beta chain described here comes from a study of human T cells and chemical hapten exposure. This clonotype was picked up a small number of times. The template was total RNA from unfractionated whole blood. Germline CDR1 reads SGDLS; CDR2 reads YYNGEE. The CDR3 extends over 17 amino acids. Trimming removed 3 bases from V and 0 bases from J; junction bases left unmatched: 7. Individual cDNA molecules received unique molecular identifiers in the library. Using its own MiXCR run on the 5' RACE reads, TCRdb lists one record per CDR3 protein. The sample includes about 80,000 distinct CDR3 sequences, less than 9.5% of them seen just once.

This clonotype originated in a male donor in good health. J is TRBJ1-4 and V is TRBV9, with 8 bases aligning to TRBD1. CDR3 sequence: CASSERTGTATNEKLFF. As DNA, the CDR3 is TGTGCCAGCAGCGAGCGGACAGGGACTGCAACTAATGAAAAACTGTTTTTT. Complete variable domain (other parts from reference TRBV9 and TRBJ1-4): DSGVTQTPKHLITATGQRVTLRCSPRSGDLSVYWYQQSLDQGLQFLIQYYNGEERAKGNILERFSAQQFPDLHSELNLSSLELGDSALYFCASSERTGTATNEKLFFGSGTQLSVL.